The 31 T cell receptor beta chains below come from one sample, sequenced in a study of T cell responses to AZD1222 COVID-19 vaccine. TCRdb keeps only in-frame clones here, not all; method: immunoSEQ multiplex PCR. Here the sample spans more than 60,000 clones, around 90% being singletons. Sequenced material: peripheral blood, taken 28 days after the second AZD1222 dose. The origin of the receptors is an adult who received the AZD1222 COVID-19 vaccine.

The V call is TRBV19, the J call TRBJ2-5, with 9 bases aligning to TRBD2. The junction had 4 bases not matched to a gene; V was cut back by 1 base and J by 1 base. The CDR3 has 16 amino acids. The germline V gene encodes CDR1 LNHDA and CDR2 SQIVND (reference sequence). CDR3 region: CASSIASGATQETQYF. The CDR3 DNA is TGTGCCAGTAGTATAGCTAGCGGGGCGACCCAAGAGACCCAGTACTTC.

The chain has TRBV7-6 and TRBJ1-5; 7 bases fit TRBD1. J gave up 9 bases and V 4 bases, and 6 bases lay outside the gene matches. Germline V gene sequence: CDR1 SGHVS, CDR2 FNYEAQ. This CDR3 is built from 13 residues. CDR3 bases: TGTGCCAGCAGCTACAGGGGAGATACGCCCCAGCATTTT. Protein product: CASSYRGDTPQHF.

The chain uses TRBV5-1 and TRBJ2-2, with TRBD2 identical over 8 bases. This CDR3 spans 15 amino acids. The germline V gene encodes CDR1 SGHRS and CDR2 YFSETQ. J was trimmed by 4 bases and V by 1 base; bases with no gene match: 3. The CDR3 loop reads CASSLTGGVTGELFF. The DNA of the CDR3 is TGCGCCAGCAGCTTGACCGGGGGGGTCACCGGGGAGCTGTTTTTT.

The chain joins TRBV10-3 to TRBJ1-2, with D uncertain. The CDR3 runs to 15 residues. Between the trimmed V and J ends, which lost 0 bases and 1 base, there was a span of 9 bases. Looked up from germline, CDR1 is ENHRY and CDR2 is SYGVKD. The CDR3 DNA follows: TGTGCCATCAGTGAGTCGAGGGTGGATAACTATGGCTACACCTTC. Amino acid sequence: CAISESRVDNYGYTF.

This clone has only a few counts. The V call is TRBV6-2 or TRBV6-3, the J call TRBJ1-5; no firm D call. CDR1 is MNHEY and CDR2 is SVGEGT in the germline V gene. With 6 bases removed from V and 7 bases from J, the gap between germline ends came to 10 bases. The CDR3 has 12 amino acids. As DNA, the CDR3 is TGTGCCAGCAGCGACAACCAACAGCCCCAGCATTTT. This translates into CASSDNQQPQHF.

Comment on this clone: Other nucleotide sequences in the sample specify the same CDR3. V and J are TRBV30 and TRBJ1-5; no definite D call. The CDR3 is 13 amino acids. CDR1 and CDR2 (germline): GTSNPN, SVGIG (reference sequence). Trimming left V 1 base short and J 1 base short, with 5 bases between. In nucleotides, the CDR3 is TGTGCCTGGAGTGAAGACAGCAATCAGCCCCAGCATTTT. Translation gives CAWSEDSNQPQHF.

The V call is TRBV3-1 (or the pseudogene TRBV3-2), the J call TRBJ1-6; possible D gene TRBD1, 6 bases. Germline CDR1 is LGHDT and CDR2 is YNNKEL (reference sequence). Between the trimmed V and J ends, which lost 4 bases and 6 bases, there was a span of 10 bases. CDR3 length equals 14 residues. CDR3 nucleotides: TGTGCCAGCAGCCGGGACAATGGTAATTCACCCCTCCACTTT. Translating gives CASSRDNGNSPLHF.

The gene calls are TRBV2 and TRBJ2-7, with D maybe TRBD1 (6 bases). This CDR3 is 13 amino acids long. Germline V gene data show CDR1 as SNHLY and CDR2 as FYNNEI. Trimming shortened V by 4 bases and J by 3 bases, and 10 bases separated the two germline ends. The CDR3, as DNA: TGTGCCAGCAGTGGCGCAGGGGACTACGAGCAGTACTTC. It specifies CASSGAGDYEQYF.

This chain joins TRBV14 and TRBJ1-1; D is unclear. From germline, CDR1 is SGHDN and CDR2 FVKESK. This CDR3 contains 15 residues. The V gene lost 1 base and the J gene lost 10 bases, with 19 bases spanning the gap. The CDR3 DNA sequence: TGTGCCAGCAGCCAAGGGACGGGCCACTCGGAGGGAGCTTTCTTT. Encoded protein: CASSQGTGHSEGAFF.

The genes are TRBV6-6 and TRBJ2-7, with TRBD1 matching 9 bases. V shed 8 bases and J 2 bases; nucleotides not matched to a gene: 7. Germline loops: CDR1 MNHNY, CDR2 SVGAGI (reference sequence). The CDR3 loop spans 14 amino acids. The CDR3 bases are TGTGCCAGCGATCCCGGGACAGGGCCCTACGAGCAGTACTTC. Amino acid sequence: CASDPGTGPYEQYF.

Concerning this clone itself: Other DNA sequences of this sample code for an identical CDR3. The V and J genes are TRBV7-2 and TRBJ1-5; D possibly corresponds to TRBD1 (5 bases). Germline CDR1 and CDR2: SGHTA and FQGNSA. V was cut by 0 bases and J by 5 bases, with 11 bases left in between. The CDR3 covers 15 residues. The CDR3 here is CASSLASGGDQPQHF. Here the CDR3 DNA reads TGTGCCAGCAGCTTAGCCTCCGGGGGAGATCAGCCCCAGCATTTT.

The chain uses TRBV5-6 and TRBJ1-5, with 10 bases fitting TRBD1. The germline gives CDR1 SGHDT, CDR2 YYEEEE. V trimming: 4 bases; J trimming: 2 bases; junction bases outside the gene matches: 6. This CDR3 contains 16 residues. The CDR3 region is CASSTGTGEGNQPQHF. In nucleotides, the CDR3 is TGTGCCAGCAGCACTGGGACAGGGGAGGGCAATCAGCCCCAGCATTTT.

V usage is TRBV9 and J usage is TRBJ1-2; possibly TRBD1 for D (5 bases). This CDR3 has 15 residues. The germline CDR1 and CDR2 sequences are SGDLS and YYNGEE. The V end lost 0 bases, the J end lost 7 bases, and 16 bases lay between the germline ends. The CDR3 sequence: CASSVASPGASGYTF. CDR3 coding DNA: TGTGCCAGCAGCGTAGCTTCCCCCGGGGCGAGTGGCTACACCTTC. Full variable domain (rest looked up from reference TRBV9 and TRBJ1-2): DSGVTQTPKHLITATGQRVTLRCSPRSGDLSVYWYQQSLDQGLQFLIQYYNGEERAKGNILERFSAQQFPDLHSELNLSSLELGDSALYFCASSVASPGASGYTFGSGTRLTVV.

Here the CDR3 DNA reads TGTGCCAGCATGGACAGGGCCGTCGGATCAGATACGCAGTATTTT. Translating it yields CASMDRAVGSDTQYF. The gene calls are TRBV27 and TRBJ2-3; 8 bases align to TRBD1. This CDR3 is 15 amino acids long. The germline gives CDR1 MNHEY, CDR2 SMNVEV (reference sequence). V shed 7 bases and J 4 bases; nucleotides not matched to a gene: 10.

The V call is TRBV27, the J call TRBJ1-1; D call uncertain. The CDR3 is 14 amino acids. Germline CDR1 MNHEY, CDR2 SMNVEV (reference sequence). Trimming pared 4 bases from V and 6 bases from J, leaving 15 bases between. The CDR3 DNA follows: TGTGCCAGCAGTTCACGGATTCCCGGGGCTGAAGCTTTCTTT. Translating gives CASSSRIPGAEAFF.

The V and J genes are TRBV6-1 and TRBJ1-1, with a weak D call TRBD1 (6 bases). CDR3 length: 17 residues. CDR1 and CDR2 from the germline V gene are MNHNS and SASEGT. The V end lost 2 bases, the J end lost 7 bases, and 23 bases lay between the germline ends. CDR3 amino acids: CASSEPLSGTFVLEAFF. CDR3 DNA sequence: TGTGCCAGCAGTGAACCACTATCCGGGACATTCGTTCTTGAAGCTTTCTTT.

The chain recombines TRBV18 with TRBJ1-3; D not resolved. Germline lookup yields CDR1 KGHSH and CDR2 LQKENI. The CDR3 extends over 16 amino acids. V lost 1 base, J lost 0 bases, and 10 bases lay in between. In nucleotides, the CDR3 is TGTGCCAGCTCACCACAAGTCGGAAACTCTGGAAACACCATATATTTT. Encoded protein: CASSPQVGNSGNTIYF.

The CDR3: CASSPGGYTGELFF. The DNA for the CDR3 is TGTGCCAGCTCCCCGGGGGGATACACCGGGGAGCTGTTTTTT. V usage is TRBV7-2 and J usage is TRBJ2-2; 7 bases map to TRBD2. The germline CDR1 and CDR2 sequences are SGHTA and FQGNSA. V dropped 8 bases and J dropped 3; count of bases not matched to a gene: 6. CDR3 length equals 14 residues.

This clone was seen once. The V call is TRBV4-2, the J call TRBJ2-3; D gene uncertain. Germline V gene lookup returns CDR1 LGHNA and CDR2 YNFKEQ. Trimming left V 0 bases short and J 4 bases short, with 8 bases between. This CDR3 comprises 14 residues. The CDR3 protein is CASSQERYADTQYF. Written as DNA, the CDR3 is TGTGCCAGCAGCCAAGAGAGATATGCAGATACGCAGTATTTT.

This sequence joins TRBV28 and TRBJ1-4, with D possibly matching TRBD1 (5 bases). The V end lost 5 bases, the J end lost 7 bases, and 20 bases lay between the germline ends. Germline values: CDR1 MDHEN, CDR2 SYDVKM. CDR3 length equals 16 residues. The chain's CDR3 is CASSPNLGVKREKLFF. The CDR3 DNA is TGTGCCAGCAGTCCTAACCTGGGGGTTAAGCGTGAAAAACTGTTTTTT.

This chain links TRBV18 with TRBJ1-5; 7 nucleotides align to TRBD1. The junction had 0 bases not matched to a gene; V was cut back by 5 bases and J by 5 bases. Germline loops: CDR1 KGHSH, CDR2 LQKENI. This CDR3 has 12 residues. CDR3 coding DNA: TGTGCCAGCTCAGACAGGGATCAGCCCCAGCATTTT. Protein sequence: CASSDRDQPQHF.

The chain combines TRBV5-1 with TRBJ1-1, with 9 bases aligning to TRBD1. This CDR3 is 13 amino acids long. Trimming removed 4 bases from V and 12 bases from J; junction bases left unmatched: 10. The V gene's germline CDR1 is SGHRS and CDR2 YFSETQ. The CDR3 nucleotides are TGCGCCAGCAGCGAGGGAACAGGGGGCCGGTCTTTCTTT. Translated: CASSEGTGGRSFF.

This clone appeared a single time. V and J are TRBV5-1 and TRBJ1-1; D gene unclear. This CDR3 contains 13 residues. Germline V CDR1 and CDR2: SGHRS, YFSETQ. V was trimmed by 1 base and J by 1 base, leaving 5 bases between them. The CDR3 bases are TGCGCCAGCAGCTTGTCCTCGAACACTGAAGCTTTCTTT. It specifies CASSLSSNTEAFF.

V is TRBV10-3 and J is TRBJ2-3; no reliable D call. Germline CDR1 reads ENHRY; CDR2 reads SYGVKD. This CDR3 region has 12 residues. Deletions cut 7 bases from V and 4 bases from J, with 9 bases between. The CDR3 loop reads CAITPTPDTQYF. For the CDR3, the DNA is TGTGCCATCACGCCCACCCCAGATACGCAGTATTTT.

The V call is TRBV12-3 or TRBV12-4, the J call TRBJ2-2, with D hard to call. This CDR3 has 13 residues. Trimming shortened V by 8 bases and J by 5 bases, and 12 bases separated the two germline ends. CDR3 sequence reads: CASAWSGTGELFF. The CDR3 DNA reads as TGTGCCAGCGCCTGGTCAGGAACCGGGGAGCTGTTTTTT.

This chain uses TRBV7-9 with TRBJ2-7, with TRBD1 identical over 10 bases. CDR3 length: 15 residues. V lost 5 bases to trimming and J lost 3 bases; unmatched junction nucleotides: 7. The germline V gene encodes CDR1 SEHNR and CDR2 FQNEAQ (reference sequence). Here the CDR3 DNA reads TGTGCCAGCAGCCCCCGGGACAGGGGCCACTACGAGCAGTACTTC. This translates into CASSPRDRGHYEQYF.

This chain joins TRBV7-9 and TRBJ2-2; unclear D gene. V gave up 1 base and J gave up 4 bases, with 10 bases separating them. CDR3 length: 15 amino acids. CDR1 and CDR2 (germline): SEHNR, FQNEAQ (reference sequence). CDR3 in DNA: TGTGCCAGCAGCTTAGTTGAGGCGTCCACCGGGGAGCTGTTTTTT. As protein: CASSLVEASTGELFF.

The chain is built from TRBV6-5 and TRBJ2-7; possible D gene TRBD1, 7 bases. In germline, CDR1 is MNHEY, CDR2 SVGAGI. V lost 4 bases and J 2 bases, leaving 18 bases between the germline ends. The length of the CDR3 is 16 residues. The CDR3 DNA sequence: TGTGCCAGCAGTTCTCCCAGGGGGACTGGAACCTACGAGCAGTACTTC. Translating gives CASSSPRGTGTYEQYF.

The CDR3 DNA is TGCGCCAGCAGCCAAGATCCCCCGGGGGGCGGCTACAATGAGCAGTTCTTC. It translates to CASSQDPPGGGYNEQFF. This chain connects TRBV4-3 to TRBJ2-1; tentative D call: TRBD2 (7 bases). The germline V gene encodes CDR1 LGHNA and CDR2 YSLEER. Between the trimmed V and J ends, which lost 0 bases and 3 bases, there was a span of 15 bases. The CDR3 totals 17 residues.

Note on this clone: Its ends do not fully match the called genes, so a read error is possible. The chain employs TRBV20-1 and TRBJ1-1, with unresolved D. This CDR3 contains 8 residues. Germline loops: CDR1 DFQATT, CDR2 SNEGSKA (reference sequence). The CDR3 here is CSPRGGPF. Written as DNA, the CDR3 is TGCAGCCCCAGAGGAGGCCCTTTT.

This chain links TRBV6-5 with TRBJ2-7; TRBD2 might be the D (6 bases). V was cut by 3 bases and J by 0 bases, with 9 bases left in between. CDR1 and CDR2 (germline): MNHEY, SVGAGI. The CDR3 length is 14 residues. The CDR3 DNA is TGTGCCAGCAGTTATGGGGGGAACTCCTACGAGCAGTACTTC. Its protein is CASSYGGNSYEQYF.